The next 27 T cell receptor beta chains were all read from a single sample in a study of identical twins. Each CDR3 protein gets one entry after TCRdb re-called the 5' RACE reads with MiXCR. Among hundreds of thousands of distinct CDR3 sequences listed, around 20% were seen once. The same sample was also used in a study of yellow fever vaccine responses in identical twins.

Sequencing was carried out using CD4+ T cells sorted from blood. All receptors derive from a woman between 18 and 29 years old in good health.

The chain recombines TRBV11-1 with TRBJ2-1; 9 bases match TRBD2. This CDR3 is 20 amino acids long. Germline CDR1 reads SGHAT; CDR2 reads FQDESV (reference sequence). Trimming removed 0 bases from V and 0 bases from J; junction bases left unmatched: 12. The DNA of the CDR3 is TGTGCCAGCAGCTTAGCGCCCGGGGTTTCTAGCGGGGACTCCTACAATGAGCAGTTCTTC. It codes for CASSLAPGVSSGDSYNEQFF.

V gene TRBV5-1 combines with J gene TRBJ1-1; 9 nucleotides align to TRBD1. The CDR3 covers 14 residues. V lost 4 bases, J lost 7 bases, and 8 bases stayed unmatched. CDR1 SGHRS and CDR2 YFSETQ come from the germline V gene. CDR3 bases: TGCGCCAGCAGCCCGGGACAGGGCTTTTTTGAAGCTTTCTTT. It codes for CASSPGQGFFEAFF.

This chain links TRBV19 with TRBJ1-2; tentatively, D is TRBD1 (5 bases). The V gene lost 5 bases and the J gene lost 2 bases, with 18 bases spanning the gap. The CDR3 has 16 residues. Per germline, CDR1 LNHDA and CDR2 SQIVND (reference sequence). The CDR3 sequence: CASSPQGTRANYGYTF. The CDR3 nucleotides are TGTGCCAGTAGTCCCCAAGGGACCAGGGCCAACTATGGCTACACCTTC. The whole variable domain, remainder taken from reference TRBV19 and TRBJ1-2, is DGGITQSPKYLFRKEGQNVTLSCEQNLNHDAMYWYRQDPGQGLRLIYYSQIVNDFQKGDIAEGYSVSREKKESFPLTVTSAQKNPTAFYLCASSPQGTRANYGYTFGSGTRLTVV.

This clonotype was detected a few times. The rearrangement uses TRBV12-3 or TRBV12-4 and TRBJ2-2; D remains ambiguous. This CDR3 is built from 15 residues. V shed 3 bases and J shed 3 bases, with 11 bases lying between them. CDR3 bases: TGTGCCAGCAGTTTTAGACCCCTAGACACCGGGGAGCTGTTTTTT. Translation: CASSFRPLDTGELFF.

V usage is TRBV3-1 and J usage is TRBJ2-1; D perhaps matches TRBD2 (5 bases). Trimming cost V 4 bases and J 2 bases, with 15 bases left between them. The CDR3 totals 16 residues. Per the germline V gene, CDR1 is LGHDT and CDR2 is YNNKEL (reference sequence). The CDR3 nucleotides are TGTGCCAGCAGCCCAAGCGGAGCGGTCCCCTACAATGAGCAGTTCTTC. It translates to CASSPSGAVPYNEQFF.

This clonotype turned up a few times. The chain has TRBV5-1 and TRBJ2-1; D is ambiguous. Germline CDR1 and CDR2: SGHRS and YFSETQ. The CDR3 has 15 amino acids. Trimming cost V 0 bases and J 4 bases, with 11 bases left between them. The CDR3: CASSLARLSYNEQFF. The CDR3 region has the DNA TGCGCCAGCAGCTTGGCTAGGCTAAGTTACAATGAGCAGTTCTTC.

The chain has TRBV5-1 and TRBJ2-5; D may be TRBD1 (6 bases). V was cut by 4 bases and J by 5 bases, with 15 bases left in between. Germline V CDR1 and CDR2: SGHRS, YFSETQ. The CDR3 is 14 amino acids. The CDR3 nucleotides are TGCGCCAGCAGCGGTGGGACAAGGTCGGAGACCCAGTACTTC. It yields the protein CASSGGTRSETQYF.

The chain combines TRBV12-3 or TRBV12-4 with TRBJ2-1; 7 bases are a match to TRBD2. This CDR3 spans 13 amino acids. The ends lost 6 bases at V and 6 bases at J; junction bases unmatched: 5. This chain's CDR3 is CASRLGGGNEQFF. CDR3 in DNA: TGTGCCAGCAGGCTCGGCGGGGGCAATGAGCAGTTCTTC.

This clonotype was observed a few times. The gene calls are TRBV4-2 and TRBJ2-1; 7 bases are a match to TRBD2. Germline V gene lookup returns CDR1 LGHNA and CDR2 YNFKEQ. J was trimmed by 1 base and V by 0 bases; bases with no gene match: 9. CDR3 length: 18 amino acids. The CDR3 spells CASSQEIGGGGSYNEQFF. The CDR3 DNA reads TGTGCCAGCAGCCAAGAGATTGGGGGGGGAGGATCCTACAATGAGCAGTTCTTC.

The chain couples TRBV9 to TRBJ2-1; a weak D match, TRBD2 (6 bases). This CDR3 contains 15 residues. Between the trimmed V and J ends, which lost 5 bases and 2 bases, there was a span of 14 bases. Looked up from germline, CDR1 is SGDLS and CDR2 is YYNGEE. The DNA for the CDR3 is TGTGCCAGCAGTTACCGGGACTGGACCTACAATGAGCAGTTCTTC. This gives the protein CASSYRDWTYNEQFF. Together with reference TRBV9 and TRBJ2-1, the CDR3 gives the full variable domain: DSGVTQTPKHLITATGQRVTLRCSPRSGDLSVYWYQQSLDQGLQFLIQYYNGEERAKGNILERFSAQQFPDLHSELNLSSLELGDSALYFCASSYRDWTYNEQFFGPGTRLTVL.

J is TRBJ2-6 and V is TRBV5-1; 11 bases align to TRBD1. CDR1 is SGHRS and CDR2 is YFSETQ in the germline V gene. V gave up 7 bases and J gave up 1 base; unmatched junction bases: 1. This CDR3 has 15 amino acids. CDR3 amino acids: CASGQGASGANVLTF. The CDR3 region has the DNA TGCGCCAGCGGACAGGGGGCATCTGGGGCCAACGTCCTGACTTTC.

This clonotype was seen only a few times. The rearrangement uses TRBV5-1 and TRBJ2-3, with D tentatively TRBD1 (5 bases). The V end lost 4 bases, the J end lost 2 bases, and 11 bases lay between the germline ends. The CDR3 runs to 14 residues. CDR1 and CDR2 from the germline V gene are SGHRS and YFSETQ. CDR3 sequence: CASSVSGNTDTQYF. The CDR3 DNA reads TGCGCCAGCAGCGTTTCAGGGAACACAGATACGCAGTATTTT.

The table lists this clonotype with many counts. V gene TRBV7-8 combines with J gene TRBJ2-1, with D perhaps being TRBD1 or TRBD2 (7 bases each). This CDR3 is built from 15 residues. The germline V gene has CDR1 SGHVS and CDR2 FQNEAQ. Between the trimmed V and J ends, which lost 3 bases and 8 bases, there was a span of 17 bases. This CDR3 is CASSFQGGARYEQFF. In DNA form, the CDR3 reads TGTGCCAGCAGCTTCCAGGGGGGGGCTCGCTATGAGCAGTTCTTC.

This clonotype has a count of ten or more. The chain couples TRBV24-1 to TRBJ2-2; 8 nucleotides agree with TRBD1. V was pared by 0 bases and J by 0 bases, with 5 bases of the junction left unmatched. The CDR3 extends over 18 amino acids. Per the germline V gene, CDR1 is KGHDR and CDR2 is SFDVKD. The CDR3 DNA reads TGTGCCACCAGTGATTTGAGGGACAGGTACTCGAACACCGGGGAGCTGTTTTTT. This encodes CATSDLRDRYSNTGELFF.

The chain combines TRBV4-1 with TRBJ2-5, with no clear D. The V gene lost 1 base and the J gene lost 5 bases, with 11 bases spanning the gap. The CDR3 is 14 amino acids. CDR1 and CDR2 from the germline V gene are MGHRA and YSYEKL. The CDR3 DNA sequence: TGCGCCAGCAGCCAAGGTGGGAAGCTGGAGACCCAGTACTTC. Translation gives CASSQGGKLETQYF.

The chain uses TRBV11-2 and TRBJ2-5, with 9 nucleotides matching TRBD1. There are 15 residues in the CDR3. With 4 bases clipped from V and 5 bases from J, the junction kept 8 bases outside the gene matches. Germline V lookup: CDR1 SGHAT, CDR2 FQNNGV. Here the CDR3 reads CASSSPGTGKETQYF. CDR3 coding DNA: TGTGCCAGCAGCTCACCCGGGACAGGGAAGGAGACCCAGTACTTC. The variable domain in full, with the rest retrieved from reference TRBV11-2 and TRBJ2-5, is EAGVAQSPRYKIIEKRQSVAFWCNPISGHATLYWYQQILGQGPKLLIQFQNNGVVDDSQLPKDRFSAERLKGVDSTLKIQPAKLEDSAVYLCASSSPGTGKETQYFGPGTRLLVL.

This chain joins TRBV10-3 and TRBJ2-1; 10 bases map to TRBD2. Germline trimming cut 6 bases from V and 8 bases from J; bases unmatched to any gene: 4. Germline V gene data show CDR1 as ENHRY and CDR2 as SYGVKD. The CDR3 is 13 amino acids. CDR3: CAISTSGNDEQFF. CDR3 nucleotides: TGTGCCATCAGCACTAGCGGGAACGATGAGCAGTTCTTC.

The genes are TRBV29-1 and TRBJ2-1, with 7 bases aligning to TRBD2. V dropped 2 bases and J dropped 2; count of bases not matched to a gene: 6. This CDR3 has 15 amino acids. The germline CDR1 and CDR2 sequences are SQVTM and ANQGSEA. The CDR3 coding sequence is TGCAGCGTTGAACGTTCCGGACTAGCCTACAATGAGCAGTTCTTC. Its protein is CSVERSGLAYNEQFF.

The CDR3 DNA is TGTGCCAGCAGTCCTACCGGGACAGTATTCCTAGCCAAAAACATTCAGTACTTC. Translation: CASSPTGTVFLAKNIQYF. The V call is TRBV6-1, the J call TRBJ2-4, with TRBD1 identical over 7 bases. The CDR3 has 18 residues. Trimming at V came to 5 bases and at J to 0 bases, leaving 13 bases not matched to a gene. In germline, CDR1 is MNHNS, CDR2 SASEGT.

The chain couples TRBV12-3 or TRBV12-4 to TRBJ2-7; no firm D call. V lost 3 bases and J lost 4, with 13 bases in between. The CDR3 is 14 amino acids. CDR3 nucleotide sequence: TGTGCCAGCAGTTTTGGGAACGGTCGATACGAGCAGTACTTC. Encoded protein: CASSFGNGRYEQYF.

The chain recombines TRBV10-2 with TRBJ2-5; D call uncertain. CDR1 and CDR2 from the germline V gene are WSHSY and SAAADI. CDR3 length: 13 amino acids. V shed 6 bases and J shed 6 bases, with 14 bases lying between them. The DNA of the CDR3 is TGCGCCAGCAGCCCCGAATGGGGTCAGACCCAGTACTTC. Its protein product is CASSPEWGQTQYF.

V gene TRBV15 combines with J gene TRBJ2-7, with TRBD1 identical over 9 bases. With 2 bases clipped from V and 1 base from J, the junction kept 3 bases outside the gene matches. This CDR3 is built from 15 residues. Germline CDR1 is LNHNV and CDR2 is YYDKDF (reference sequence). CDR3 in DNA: TGTGCCACCAGCAGAAGACAGGGGGTATCCTACGAGCAGTACTTC. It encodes CATSRRQGVSYEQYF.

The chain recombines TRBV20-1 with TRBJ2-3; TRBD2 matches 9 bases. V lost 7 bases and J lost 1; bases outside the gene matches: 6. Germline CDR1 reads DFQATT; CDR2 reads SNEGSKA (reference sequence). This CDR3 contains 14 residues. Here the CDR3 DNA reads TGCAGTGGTAGCGGGGGCGCGGGCACAGATACGCAGTATTTT. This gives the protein CSGSGGAGTDTQYF.

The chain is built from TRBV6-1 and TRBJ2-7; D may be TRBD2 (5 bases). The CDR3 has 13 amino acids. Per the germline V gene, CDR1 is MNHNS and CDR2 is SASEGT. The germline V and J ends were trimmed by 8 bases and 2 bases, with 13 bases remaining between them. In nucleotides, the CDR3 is TGTGCCAGCGAGTCGGGGAGCACCTACGAGCAGTACTTC. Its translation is CASESGSTYEQYF.

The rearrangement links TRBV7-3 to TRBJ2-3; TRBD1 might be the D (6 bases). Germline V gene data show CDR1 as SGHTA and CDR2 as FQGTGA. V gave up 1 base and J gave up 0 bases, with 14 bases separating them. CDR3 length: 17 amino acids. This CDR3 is CASSLIGGGPSTDTQYF. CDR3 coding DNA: TGTGCCAGCAGCTTAATTGGGGGCGGGCCCAGCACAGATACGCAGTATTTT.

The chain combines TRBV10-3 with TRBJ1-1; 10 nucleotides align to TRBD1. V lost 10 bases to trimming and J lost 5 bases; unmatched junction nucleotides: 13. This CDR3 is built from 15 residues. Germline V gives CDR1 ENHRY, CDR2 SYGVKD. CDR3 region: CATWTPGQGRTEAFF. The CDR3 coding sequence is TGTGCCACCTGGACGCCGGGACAGGGGAGGACTGAAGCTTTCTTT.

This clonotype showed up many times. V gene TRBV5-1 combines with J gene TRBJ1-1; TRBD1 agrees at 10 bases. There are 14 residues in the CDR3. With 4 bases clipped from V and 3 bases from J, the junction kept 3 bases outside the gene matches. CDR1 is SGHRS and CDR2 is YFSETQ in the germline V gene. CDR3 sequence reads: CASSTGQGDTEAFF. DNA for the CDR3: TGCGCCAGCAGCACAGGACAGGGGGACACTGAAGCTTTCTTT. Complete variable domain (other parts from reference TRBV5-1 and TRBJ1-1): KAGVTQTPRYLIKTRGQQVTLSCSPISGHRSVSWYQQTPGQGLQFLFEYFSETQRNKGNFPGRFSGRQFSNSRSEMNVSTLELGDSALYLCASSTGQGDTEAFFGQGTRLTVV.